This T cell receptor beta chain is drawn from a study of graft-versus-host responses after intestinal transplantation. Broader study findings: Recipient-marrow GvH clones were detected, some having first appeared in ileum or blood.

Measured with immunoSEQ multiplex PCR; TCRdb has only the in-frame clones, and not every one. The sample comprises 5,500 to 8,000 clones, roughly a quarter of which are singletons, and 4% to 5% rests with the top ten. V dropped 5 bases and J dropped 0 bases, with 11 bases sitting between them. This CDR3 has 15 amino acids. Looked up from germline, CDR1 is MNHNS and CDR2 is SASEGT. The sample consisted of alloreactive CD4+ T cells from a mixed lymphocyte reaction culture, taken before intestinal transplant. The subset: CFSE-low proliferating T cells sorted from approximately 6-day pre-transplant mixed lymphocyte reaction (GvH or HvG direction). This clonotype originated in a human patient who received an intestinal transplant. The chain uses TRBV6-1 and TRBJ1-5, with D perhaps matching TRBD1 (5 bases). Here the CDR3 reads CASSRTSYSNQPQHF. As DNA, the CDR3 is TGTGCCAGCAGTAGGACAAGTTATAGCAATCAGCCCCAGCATTTT.